This entry lists 3 T cell receptor beta chains sequenced from one sample in a study of T cell responses to AZD1222 COVID-19 vaccine (dated by TCRdb to the early 2020s). Read against the paper, the sample's time point label means: baseline before first vaccination. Library preparation employed the immunoSEQ multiplex PCR assay. Held by TCRdb, this immuneACCESS table contains in-frame sequences only and omits some clones. Under half of the omission traces to an unresolved V gene where checked; the cause of the rest is unknown. The sample includes 150,000 to 180,000 clones, with about 88% observed a single time. The ten largest clones represent approximately 20% of the sample. The material sequenced was peripheral blood, taken on day 0 of AZD1222 vaccination. These receptors were collected from an adult in good health.

This clone was detected only once. This chain uses TRBV7-2 with TRBJ1-2, with D perhaps TRBD1 (5 bases). Germline CDR1 SGHTA, CDR2 FQGNSA. The CDR3 extends over 14 amino acids. V was cut by 1 base and J by 8 bases, with 14 bases left in between. The CDR3 spells CASSLVWQGGGYTF. The CDR3 DNA sequence: TGTGCCAGCAGCTTAGTTTGGCAGGGCGGCGGCTACACCTTC.

The J gene is TRBJ2-7, the V gene TRBV27; D remains ambiguous. Germline V gives CDR1 MNHEY, CDR2 SMNVEV (reference sequence). The V end was cut by 1 base, the J end by 2 bases, with 9 bases between. CDR3 size: 14 residues. The DNA of the CDR3 is TGTGCCAGCAGTTTATATGCCGGAACCTACGAGCAGTACTTC. Translating it yields CASSLYAGTYEQYF.

This chain joins TRBV5-1 and TRBJ2-1; 8 bases align to TRBD2. This CDR3 is built from 14 residues. Trimming took 1 base from V and 6 from J; bases not matched to a gene: 3. Germline values: CDR1 SGHRS, CDR2 YFSETQ. CDR3 sequence (DNA): TGCGCCAGCAGCTTGACGGGAGGGATCAATGAGCAGTTCTTC. Its translation is CASSLTGGINEQFF. The variable domain in full, completed from reference TRBV5-1 and TRBJ2-1, reads KAGVTQTPRYLIKTRGQQVTLSCSPISGHRSVSWYQQTPGQGLQFLFEYFSETQRNKGNFPGRFSGRQFSNSRSEMNVSTLELGDSALYLCASSLTGGINEQFFGPGTRLTVL.